This T cell receptor (beta chain) was recovered during a study of blood T cell repertoires in COVID-19. Study-wide background: The analysed material was cDNA or gDNA that came from T cells, B-cell-depleted T cells, or PBMCs.

CDR1 is SGHDT and CDR2 is YYEEEE in the germline V gene. The V and J ends lost 1 base and 2 bases, in that order; junction bases with no gene match: 6. This CDR3 contains 16 residues. Assay used: immunoSEQ multiplex PCR; TCRdb lists only in-frame clones, some missing. Of a few hundred thousand clones listed, about 83% were seen once; the top ten hold 1% to 1.5%. The sequenced sample was peripheral blood. The receptor was derived from a woman in her 50s with acute or convalescent COVID-19. The J gene is TRBJ2-7, the V gene TRBV5-6; 10 bases agree with TRBD1. The CDR3 bases are TGTGCCAGCAGCTTGTACGCCGGGACAGGGGCCTACGAGCAGTACTTC. It translates to CASSLYAGTGAYEQYF.